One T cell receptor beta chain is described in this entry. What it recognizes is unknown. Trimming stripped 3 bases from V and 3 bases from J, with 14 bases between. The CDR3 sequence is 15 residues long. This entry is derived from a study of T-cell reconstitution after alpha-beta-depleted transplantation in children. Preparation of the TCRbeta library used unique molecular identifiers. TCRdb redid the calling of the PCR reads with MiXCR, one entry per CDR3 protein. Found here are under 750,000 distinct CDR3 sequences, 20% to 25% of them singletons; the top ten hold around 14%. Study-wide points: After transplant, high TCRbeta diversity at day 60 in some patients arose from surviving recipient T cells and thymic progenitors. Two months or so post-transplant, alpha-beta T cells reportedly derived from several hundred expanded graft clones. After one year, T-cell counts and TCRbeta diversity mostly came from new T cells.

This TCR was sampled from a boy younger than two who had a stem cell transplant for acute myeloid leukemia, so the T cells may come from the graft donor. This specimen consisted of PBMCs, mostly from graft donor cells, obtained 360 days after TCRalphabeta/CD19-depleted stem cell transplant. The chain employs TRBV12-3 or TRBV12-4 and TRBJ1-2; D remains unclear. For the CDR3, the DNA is TGTGCCAGCAGTTTGCAGGTCCCCTCAGACTATGGCTACACCTTC. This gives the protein CASSLQVPSDYGYTF.